This T cell receptor beta chain is from a study of cytomegalovirus exposure and HLA in healthy donors. PCR primers comprised 60 Vbeta and 13 Jbeta primers. Assay: immunoSEQ multiplex PCR; the TCRdb copy retains only in-frame clones and omits some. The sample contains around 180,000 clones, about 81% of which appear only once. Points from the study as a whole: Specific recognition of CMV antigens was confirmed in vitro for a few chains (all CMV-associated).

Regarding this clone: Antigen: not known.

CDR3 length: 15 amino acids. Germline V gene sequence: CDR1 ENHRY, CDR2 SYGVKD. J gave up 3 bases and V 3 bases, and 7 bases lay outside the gene matches. The V and J genes are TRBV10-3 and TRBJ1-1; 7 bases align to TRBD1. Material for sequencing was PBMCs. The sequence derives from a woman aged 18-29 years in good health and CMV-seropositive. The CDR3 nucleotides read TGTGCCATCAGTGACGAAACAGGGGCATACACTGAAGCTTTCTTT. The encoded protein is CAISDETGAYTEAFF.